The clone carrying this TCR beta chain was detected only a few times. Antigen unknown. The CDR3 is 17 amino acids. The germline V gene has CDR1 SGHVS and CDR2 FNYEAQ. V was clipped by 7 bases and J by 1 base, with 19 bases between them. This sample was included in a study of vaccination and CD4 T cells after COVID-19. Background on the study: Post-vaccination samples were procured at a median of around 79 days following dose two (range 14 to 241). Each control culture was treated with a CEFX pool, an HIV-1 Nef pool, or no peptide.

Sequencing of DNA taken from cultured CD4+ T cells relied on the Oncomine TCR Beta short-read assay. One entry per CDR3 protein, called by TCRdb with MiXCR from the PCR reads. The sample yields fewer than 25,000 distinct CDR3 sequences, roughly 52% seen once. Treatment here: roughly 10-day PBMC culture with coronavirus spike peptide pools or control peptides (ViraFEST assay). Peptide pools at roughly 11 ug/ml stimulated two million PBMCs per well with approximately 9.1 IU/ml IL-2. Input material: CD4+ T cells from blood, cultured in vitro. V is TRBV7-6 and J is TRBJ2-2; D may be TRBD2 (7 bases). The TCR originated in a human donor who had recovered from COVID-19. The chain's CDR3 is CASTLGGGGLNTGELFF. The DNA for the CDR3 is TGTGCCAGCACCCTGGGAGGGGGTGGACTGAACACCGGGGAGCTGTTTTTT.